The TCR beta chain under discussion was sequenced for a study of siplizumab effects on memory and regulatory T cells (dated by TCRdb to between 2018 and 2020). Background for the entire study: The effect of the anti-CD2 antibody siplizumab on alloreactive T-cell subsets was examined in allogeneic mixed lymphocyte reactions constructed from human PBMCs. The study at large found these results: In reactions with siplizumab, an average of approximately 69% of mappable alloreactive CD4+ clones were Treg-derived, compared with roughly 27% in control reactions. Greater diversity appeared to be present in unstimulated naive T cells than in memory T cells, and a substantial contribution to the alloresponse seemed to be made by naive cells. The cumulative frequency of alloreactive sequences that could be traced back to unstimulated CD4+ memory T cells was significantly reduced by siplizumab. The suppressive function of proliferating Tregs from siplizumab cultures was not functionally confirmed. About 75-95% of proliferating CD4+ or CD8+ clones could not be given a naive or memory phenotype. Because sequences at frequencies below about 10^-5 were poorly captured, only a minor fraction of alloreactive clones could be mapped back to unstimulated subsets.

The CDR1 and CDR2 encoded by the germline V gene are SGHDN and FVKESK. The CDR3 goes from the cysteine to the phenylalanine over 13 residues. Of the read, only the CDR3 DNA is kept; its 39 bases are in frame from base 1. At the junction V is shortened by 6 bases and J by 6 bases; bases outside the gene matches: 8. To note about this clone: There is no known antigen for this receptor. Base qualities are not recorded, but no much larger clone differs from it by a single base.

Library preparation was by the immunoSEQ multiplex PCR assay. The deep sequencing platform assayed roughly 10^5 TCR templates per sample. Genomic DNA extracted from sorted T cells was the material used for TCRbeta CDR3 sequencing. As for the original processing: Clonal analysis of TCRbeta CDR3 data was done in the R programming language. Unstimulated samples were compared with post-reaction CFSE-low samples to define alloreactive CD4+ and CD8+ clones. Regulatory or non-regulatory origin was assigned to alloreactive CD4+ clones by matching of sequences to sorted unstimulated Treg and non-Treg repertoires. Held by TCRdb, this immuneACCESS table contains in-frame sequences only and omits some clones. Under half of the omission traces to an unresolved V gene where checked; the cause of the rest is unknown. V and J calls plus clone size are reproduced from that table; the DNA served to infer D and trimming. For this sample the table gives fewer than 100,000 clones, of which about 93% were detected only once. The top ten clones comprise around 0.3% of the sample.

Sorted unstimulated T cells, along with proliferating T cells recovered from mixed lymphocyte reactions, underwent TCRbeta CDR3 sequencing. Fresh whole blood from roughly ten HLA-typed healthy donors served as the source for isolating PBMCs. To map where alloreactive clones came from, CD4+ non-regulatory T cells in the unstimulated state were FACS-sorted. The origin of this receptor is a human donor in good health. The sequence is built from TRBV14 and TRBJ2-7, and 7 junctional nucleotides match TRBD1. The sample taken for sequencing was non-Treg CD4+ T cells sorted from blood. The sample's cell subset or site, from its label and the paper: FACS-sorted unstimulated CD4+ non-regulatory T cells. The bases are TGTGCCAGCAGTCGCGACAGGGTGGGCGAGCAGTACTTC. This gives the protein CASSRDRVGEQYF.